This TCR beta chain stems from a study of regulatory T cells in long-lasting Graves disease (TCRdb year 2021). General notes on the study: Persistent Graves' disease was defined as persistently positive TSH receptor autoantibodies together with antithyroid drug treatment for over 5 years. In the clinical cohort, patients with persistent Graves' disease had used antithyroid drugs for an average of about 10.3 years. This study used TCR sequencing and RNA sequencing of peripheral blood to compare persistent Graves' disease patients against newly diagnosed Graves' disease patients. The study took place in China and was registered as a clinical trial. TCR sequencing covered some 13 persistent and approximately 20 newly diagnosed Graves' disease patients, about 35 samples in total. Broader findings and caveats from the paper: Because the primary lesion, thyroid tissue, could not be accessed, the study looked at peripheral blood alone. TRBV28, TRBJ1-2 and TRBJ2-5 were preferentially used in persistent disease, while TRBV20-1 and TRBJ2-1 were favored in newly diagnosed disease. Only the TCR beta chain was sequenced and analyzed. Persistent Graves' disease patients showed lower TCR Shannon entropy and fewer highly expanded clones than newly diagnosed patients, suggesting clonal expansion. More public clonotypes were shared among persistent patients (roughly 2,700) than among newly diagnosed patients (roughly 1,000). The authors acknowledged the small sample size as a limitation that may reduce accuracy.

The time point label corresponds to: persistent/refractory GD, antithyroid drugs over 5 years with positive TRAb. For both TCR sequencing and RNA sequencing, RNA was extracted from PBMCs using TRIzol. The diagnosis of Graves' disease was made according to American Thyroid Association guidelines. The patients came from an endocrinology department in Xi'an, China. From each patient, about 9 milliliters of peripheral blood was collected into an EDTA anticoagulant tube. PBMCs were isolated by Ficoll Paque Plus density gradient separation without further T cell sorting. An Agilent 2100 Bioanalyzer and agarose gel were used to assess RNA quality, and a NanoDrop 2000 was used to measure RNA concentration. Library construction relied on multiplex PCR. The sequencer was an Illumina HiSeq 4000. To build TCR beta libraries, CDR3 regions were amplified by Arm-PCR using iRepertoire HTBI primers. Before sequencing, the PCR products went through gel purification. The study's processing was this. Gene usage analysis of CDR3 amino acid clonotypes used the approximately 62 TRBV and 14 to 15 TRBJ segments found across samples. Filtered high-quality paired reads were merged into contigs using COPE and FqMerger. BLAST was used to align contigs to IMGT TRBV, TRBD and TRBJ reference genes, and CDR3 was defined according to IMGT. Any clonotype with a frequency above 0.1% was classified as a highly expanded clone. Shannon entropy was used to measure repertoire diversity, and the Gini coefficient was used to measure V-J evenness. A clonotype found in more than one individual was treated as public. Using fastp trimming at Q25 and MiXCR clonotype assembly, TCRdb reanalyzed the public sequencing data and kept in-frame beta chains. Rows with a matching CDR3 protein are joined into one entry that keeps the most common DNA and genes. The V and J calls were determined by TCRdb, not by the authors. The sample records about 470,000 distinct CDR3 sequences, around 21% of which are singletons. The ten largest make up over 7.5% of the sample.

The germline V gene supplies CDR1 SGHTA and CDR2 FQGTGA. Trimming at the junction amounts to 2 bases on V and 7 bases on J, and the germline ends lie 17 bases apart. Spanning cysteine to phenylalanine, the CDR3 consists of 15 amino acids. Of the read, only the CDR3 DNA is kept; its 45 bases are in frame from base 1. This clonotype was found many times. The specificity of this receptor is unknown. No much larger clone is present one base from it, and per-base qualities are unavailable. The sample consisted of peripheral blood mononuclear cells (PBMCs), taken when the disease was refractory, from a patient treated with antithyroid drugs. The receptor comes from a female donor with Graves disease. The rearrangement combines TRBV7-3 with TRBJ1-2; confidence is insufficient to name the D gene. The CDR3 amino acid sequence is: CASSLSPSRKIGYTF. The DNA reads TGTGCCAGCAGCTTATCCCCGTCCAGAAAGATTGGCTACACCTTC.